These 20 T cell receptor beta chains share one sample of origin, sequenced in a study of beta chain features in type 1 diabetes. Since all of the isolated RNA was reverse transcribed, expressed TCRB transcripts were what got sequenced. The table came from immunoSEQ multiplex PCR; TCRdb's copy has only in-frame clones and leaves some out. The sample records about 160,000 clones, 7.5% to 8.5% being singletons. Regarding the study as a whole: Within each of all four CD4+ subsets, Type 1 diabetes patients had TCRB CDR3s that were moderately but significantly shorter.

Antigens of these TCRs are unknown. Material for sequencing was central memory CD4+ T cells from blood. The source of these receptors is a man between 18 and 35 years old with type 1 diabetes.

The chain has TRBV4-2 and TRBJ2-7; 8 bases align to TRBD1. The V segment lost 4 bases and the J segment 3 bases; nucleotides outside the gene matches: 8. Germline assignment: CDR1 LGHNA and CDR2 YNFKEQ. The length of the CDR3 is 15 residues. The CDR3 loop reads CASSRTGTGVYEQYF. The CDR3, as DNA: TGTGCCAGCAGCCGTACCGGGACAGGAGTCTACGAGCAGTACTTC.

This chain joins TRBV19 and TRBJ2-3, with D possibly matching TRBD2 (6 bases). CDR3 length equals 14 residues. V was cut by 4 bases and J by 0 bases, with 8 bases left in between. Germline lookup yields CDR1 LNHDA and CDR2 SQIVND (reference sequence). Written as DNA, the CDR3 is TGTGCCAGTAGTAGCGGGACTAGCACAGATACGCAGTATTTT. Protein product: CASSSGTSTDTQYF.

The CDR3 DNA sequence: TGTGCCAGCTCACCACCAGGACTAGCGGGAGTTGCAGATACGCAGTATTTT. Its translation is CASSPPGLAGVADTQYF. The chain links TRBV18 to TRBJ2-3; 13 bases are a match to TRBD2. V lost 0 bases to trimming and J lost 4 bases; unmatched junction nucleotides: 4. The CDR3 is 17 amino acids. CDR1 KGHSH and CDR2 LQKENI come from the germline V gene.

Ten or more counts support this clone. This chain connects TRBV6-1 to TRBJ2-7, with TRBD2 matching over 10 bases. Germline lookup yields CDR1 MNHNS and CDR2 SASEGT. V shed 2 bases, J shed 4 bases, and the junction held 8 bases outside the gene matches. CDR3 length equals 16 residues. The CDR3 DNA is TGTGCCAGCAGTGAAATACGGATTAGCGGGAGGTACGAGCAGTACTTC. Translating it yields CASSEIRISGRYEQYF.

In its sample, this clone was seen a few times. The V call is TRBV30, the J call TRBJ2-5; 9 bases are shared with TRBD1. Germline CDR1 is GTSNPN and CDR2 is SVGIG (reference sequence). The CDR3 is 13 residues long. J lost 5 bases, V lost 2 bases, and 3 bases had no gene match. CDR3 loop: CAWSIGQGETQYF. The CDR3, as DNA: TGTGCCTGGAGTATCGGACAGGGGGAGACCCAGTACTTC.

This clone was detected a few times. The chain recombines TRBV19 with TRBJ1-1, with D uncertain. Germline-derived CDR1 and CDR2 are LNHDA and SQIVND (reference sequence). The CDR3 consists of 13 residues. V lost 3 bases and J 5 bases, leaving 10 bases between the germline ends. The CDR3 reads CASSMFSRTEAFF. In DNA, the CDR3 is TGTGCCAGTAGTATGTTTAGTCGGACTGAAGCTTTCTTT.

CDR3 coding DNA: TGCGCCAGCAGACGGGGTGACGATGGAAACACCATATATTTT. Translation gives CASRRGDDGNTIYF. The chain recombines TRBV10-2 with TRBJ1-3, with unresolved D. V lost 6 bases to trimming and J lost 3 bases, with 12 bases between them. This CDR3 contains 14 residues. The germline V gene has CDR1 WSHSY and CDR2 SAAADI.

There are a few counts of this clone. This rearrangement joins TRBV18 to TRBJ2-3; D is perhaps TRBD1 (5 bases). Per the germline V gene, CDR1 is KGHSH and CDR2 is LQKENI. V lost 2 bases to trimming and J lost 0 bases, with 12 bases between them. The CDR3 runs 16 residues. The CDR3 DNA reads TGTGCCAGCTCACCATGGGAAGGGGCCAGCACAGATACGCAGTATTTT. Its translation: CASSPWEGASTDTQYF.

This clone came up a few times. The chain carries TRBV5-1 and TRBJ2-5; a possible D gene is TRBD2 (6 bases). The CDR3 length is 15 residues. Looked up from germline, CDR1 is SGHRS and CDR2 is YFSETQ. The V end lost 6 bases, the J end lost 5 bases, and 20 bases lay between the germline ends. As DNA, the CDR3 is TGCGCCAGCACTACGGGACCGGGACTGGGGGAGACCCAGTACTTC. The encoded protein is CASTTGPGLGETQYF.

This clone has more than one count but fewer than ten. Within the sample, other DNA sequences also encode this same CDR3. This rearrangement joins TRBV7-2 to TRBJ2-7; TRBD1 matches 9 bases. Germline V gene sequence: CDR1 SGHTA, CDR2 FQGNSA. V lost 5 bases, J lost 1 base, and 3 bases stayed unmatched. CDR3 length equals 14 residues. The CDR3, as DNA: TGTGCCAGCAGCCTCGGGACAGGGTCCTACGAGCAGTACTTC. Translated, it gives CASSLGTGSYEQYF.

The chain uses TRBV7-9 and TRBJ2-1, with TRBD2 matching over 14 bases. This CDR3 is built from 15 residues. From germline, CDR1 is SEHNR and CDR2 FQNEAQ (reference sequence). V shed 7 bases, J shed 9 bases, and the junction held 8 bases outside the gene matches. CDR3 sequence (DNA): TGTGCCAGCACCCGGGGACTAGCGGGAGAGGGTGAGCAGTTCTTC. Protein product: CASTRGLAGEGEQFF. Filled out from reference TRBV7-9 and TRBJ2-1, the complete variable domain reads DTGVSQNPRHKITKRGQNVTFRCDPISEHNRLYWYRQTLGQGPEFLTYFQNEAQLEKSRLLSDRFSAERPKGSFSTLEIQRTEQGDSAMYLCASTRGLAGEGEQFFGPGTRLTVL.

This clone was seen a handful of times. The rearrangement uses TRBV6-1 and TRBJ2-7; D unclear. The germline V gene has CDR1 MNHNS and CDR2 SASEGT. The V and J ends lost 5 bases and 2 bases respectively, with 10 bases between them. The CDR3 contains 13 residues. CDR3 protein: CASSSYRTYEQYF. In DNA form, the CDR3 reads TGTGCCAGCAGTAGCTACAGAACCTACGAGCAGTACTTC.

This clone was counted only a few times. The V gene is TRBV5-1, the J gene TRBJ2-7; 9 bases fit TRBD1. In germline, CDR1 is SGHRS, CDR2 YFSETQ. The CDR3 totals 17 residues. J lost 3 bases, V lost 0 bases, and 10 bases had no gene match. CDR3 sequence reads: CASSLVKTGTGFYEQYF. In nucleotides, the CDR3 is TGCGCCAGCAGCTTGGTCAAGACCGGGACAGGGTTCTACGAGCAGTACTTC.

The chain employs TRBV10-3 and TRBJ2-3; 11 bases match TRBD1. Looked up from germline, CDR1 is ENHRY and CDR2 is SYGVKD. The CDR3 sequence is 16 residues long. Trimming removed 4 bases from V and 6 bases from J; junction bases left unmatched: 9. CDR3 sequence: CAISGWTGGEIDTQYF. CDR3 DNA sequence: TGTGCCATCAGTGGATGGACAGGGGGCGAGATTGATACGCAGTATTTT.

A single count supports this clone. With a much larger clone just one base away, this may be a read error. Different DNA sequences within this sample yield the same CDR3. The chain has TRBV7-9 and TRBJ2-5; D perhaps matches TRBD2 (5 bases). The CDR3 extends over 15 amino acids. CDR1 SEHNR and CDR2 FQNEAQ come from the germline V gene (reference sequence). CDR3 in amino acids: CASSLAFGLGETQYF. The CDR3 DNA follows: TGTGCCAGCAGTTTAGCGTTTGGGTTGGGCGAGACCCAGTACTTC.

This clone has only a few counts. The gene calls are TRBV29-1 and TRBJ2-3; TRBD2 matches 10 bases. Germline CDR1 is SQVTM and CDR2 is ANQGSEA. V was clipped by 1 base and J by 5 bases; unmatched bases: 0. The CDR3 runs 13 residues. This CDR3 reads CSVEGLAGDTQYF. In DNA form, the CDR3 reads TGCAGCGTTGAAGGACTAGCGGGAGATACGCAGTATTTT.

In its sample, this clone was seen a few times. The chain links TRBV7-2 to TRBJ2-5, with TRBD2 identical over 8 bases. CDR1 is SGHTA, CDR2 FQGNSA, per germline. V shed 2 bases and J 5 bases; nucleotides not matched to a gene: 10. This CDR3 spans 16 amino acids. CDR3 DNA sequence: TGTGCCAGCAGCTTACATCCGGGGGGGATCATGGAGACCCAGTACTTC. Residues: CASSLHPGGIMETQYF.

This clone was observed a handful of times. This chain joins TRBV11-2 and TRBJ2-3; 10 bases map to TRBD1. The CDR3 length is 15 residues. The V gene end was trimmed by 5 bases and the J gene end by 3 bases; junction bases not matched to a gene: 5. Germline-derived CDR1 and CDR2 are SGHAT and FQNNGV. CDR3 sequence (DNA): TGTGCCAGCAGCCCATGGACAGGGGGGACAGATACGCAGTATTTT. Amino acid sequence: CASSPWTGGTDTQYF.

V is TRBV2 and J is TRBJ2-1; D is perhaps TRBD1 (6 bases). Germline lookup yields CDR1 SNHLY and CDR2 FYNNEI. V shed 7 bases and J shed 5 bases, with 12 bases lying between them. The CDR3 is 13 amino acids. Here the CDR3 reads CASKGGQNNEQFF. The CDR3 coding sequence is TGTGCCAGCAAAGGGGGACAAAACAATGAGCAGTTCTTC.

This sequence joins TRBV4-3 and TRBJ2-3; 10 nucleotides agree with TRBD1. Germline CDR1 is LGHNA and CDR2 is YSLEER. This CDR3 region has 16 residues. The V and J ends lost 1 base and 6 bases, in that order; junction bases with no gene match: 7. CDR3 protein: CASSQGGGTGADTQYF. The CDR3 bases are TGCGCCAGCAGCCAAGGAGGAGGGACAGGGGCCGATACGCAGTATTTT.